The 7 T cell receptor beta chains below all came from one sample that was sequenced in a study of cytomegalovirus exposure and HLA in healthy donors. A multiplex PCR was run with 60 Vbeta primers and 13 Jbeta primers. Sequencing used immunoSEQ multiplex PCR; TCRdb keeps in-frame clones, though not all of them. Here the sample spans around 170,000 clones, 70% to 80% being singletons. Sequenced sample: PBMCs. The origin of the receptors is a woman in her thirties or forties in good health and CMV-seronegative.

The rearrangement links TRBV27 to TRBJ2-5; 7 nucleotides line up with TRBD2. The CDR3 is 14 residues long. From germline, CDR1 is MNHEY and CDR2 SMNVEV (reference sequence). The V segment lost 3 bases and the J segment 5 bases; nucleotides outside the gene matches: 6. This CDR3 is CASSLSPGGETQYF. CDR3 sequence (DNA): TGTGCCAGCAGTTTGTCGCCCGGGGGGGAGACCCAGTACTTC.

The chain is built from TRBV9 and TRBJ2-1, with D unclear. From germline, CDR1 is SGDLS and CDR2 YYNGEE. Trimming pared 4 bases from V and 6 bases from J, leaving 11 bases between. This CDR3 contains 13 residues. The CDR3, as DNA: TGTGCCAGCAGCCTCAGGATAGGCAATGAGCAGTTCTTC. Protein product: CASSLRIGNEQFF. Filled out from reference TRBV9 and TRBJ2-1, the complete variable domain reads DSGVTQTPKHLITATGQRVTLRCSPRSGDLSVYWYQQSLDQGLQFLIQYYNGEERAKGNILERFSAQQFPDLHSELNLSSLELGDSALYFCASSLRIGNEQFFGPGTRLTVL.

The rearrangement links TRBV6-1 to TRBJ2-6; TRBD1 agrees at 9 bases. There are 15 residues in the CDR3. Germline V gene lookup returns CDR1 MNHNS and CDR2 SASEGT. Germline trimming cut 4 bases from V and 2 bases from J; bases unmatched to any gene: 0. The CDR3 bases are TGTGCCAGCAGTGGGACAGGGGCTGGGGCCAACGTCCTGACTTTC. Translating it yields CASSGTGAGANVLTF.

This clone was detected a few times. The CDR3 DNA reads TGTGCCAGCACCACCCCAGGGGTAGGTAATTCACCCCTCCACTTT. Its protein is CASTTPGVGNSPLHF. The chain has TRBV6-1 and TRBJ1-6, with TRBD1 as a possible D gene (6 bases). Germline-derived CDR1 and CDR2 are MNHNS and SASEGT. V lost 7 bases, J lost 6 bases, and 16 bases lay in between. The CDR3 sequence is 15 residues long.

The CDR3 here is CASSFRTAGKDTQYF. The CDR3 nucleotides read TGTGCCAGCAGCTTTCGGACGGCCGGGAAGGATACGCAGTATTTT. The chain couples TRBV11-3 to TRBJ2-3; D perhaps matches TRBD2 (5 bases). The CDR3 is 15 amino acids. V dropped 3 bases and J dropped 6 bases, with 16 bases sitting between them. The germline gives CDR1 SGHNT, CDR2 YENEEA.

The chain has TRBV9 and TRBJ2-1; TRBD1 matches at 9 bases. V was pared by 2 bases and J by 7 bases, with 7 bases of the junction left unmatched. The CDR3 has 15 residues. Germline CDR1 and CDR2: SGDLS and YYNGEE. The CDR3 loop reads CASSVEQGARNEQFF. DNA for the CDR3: TGTGCCAGCAGCGTGGAACAGGGGGCGCGAAATGAGCAGTTCTTC.

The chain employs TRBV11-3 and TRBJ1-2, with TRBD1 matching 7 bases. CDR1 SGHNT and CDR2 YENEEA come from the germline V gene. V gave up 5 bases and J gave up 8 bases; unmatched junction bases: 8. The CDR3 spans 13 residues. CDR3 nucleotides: TGTGCCAGCAGCACCCCGACAGGGTACGGCTACACCTTC. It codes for CASSTPTGYGYTF.